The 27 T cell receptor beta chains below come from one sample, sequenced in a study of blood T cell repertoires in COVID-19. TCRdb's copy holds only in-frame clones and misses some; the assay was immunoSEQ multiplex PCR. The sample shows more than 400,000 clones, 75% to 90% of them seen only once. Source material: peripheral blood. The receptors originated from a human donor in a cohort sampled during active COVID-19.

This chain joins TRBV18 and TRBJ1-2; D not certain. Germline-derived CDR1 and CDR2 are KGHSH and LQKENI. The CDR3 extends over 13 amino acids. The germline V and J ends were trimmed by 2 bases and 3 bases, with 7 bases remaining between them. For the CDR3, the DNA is TGTGCCAGCTCACCAACTGAGGACTATGGCTACACCTTC. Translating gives CASSPTEDYGYTF. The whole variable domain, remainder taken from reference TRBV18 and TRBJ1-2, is NAGVMQNPRHLVRRRGQEARLRCSPMKGHSHVYWYRQLPEEGLKFMVYLQKENIIDESGMPKERFSAEFPKEGPSILRIQQVVRGDSAAYFCASSPTEDYGYTFGSGTRLTVV.

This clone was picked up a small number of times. This chain's CDR3 is CSASVQGRGTEAFF. The DNA of the CDR3 is TGCAGTGCTAGTGTACAGGGCAGGGGCACTGAAGCTTTCTTT. J is TRBJ1-1 and V is TRBV20-1; maybe TRBD1 (6 bases). CDR3 length: 14 amino acids. Trimming left V 3 bases short and J 4 bases short, with 15 bases between. Germline values: CDR1 DFQATT, CDR2 SNEGSKA (reference sequence).

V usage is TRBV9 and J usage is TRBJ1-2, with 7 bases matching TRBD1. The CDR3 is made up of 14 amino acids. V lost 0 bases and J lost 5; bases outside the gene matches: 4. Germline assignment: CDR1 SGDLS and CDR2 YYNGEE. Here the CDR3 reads CASSVDRQGYGYTF. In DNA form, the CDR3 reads TGTGCCAGCAGCGTAGATCGACAGGGATATGGCTACACCTTC.

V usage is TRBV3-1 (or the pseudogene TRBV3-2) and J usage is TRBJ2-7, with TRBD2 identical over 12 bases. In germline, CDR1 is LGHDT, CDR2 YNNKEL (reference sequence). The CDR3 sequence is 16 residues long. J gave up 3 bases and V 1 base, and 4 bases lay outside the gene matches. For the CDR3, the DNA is TGTGCCAGCAGCCAAGCCAGGGGACTAGCGGGCTACGAGCAGTACTTC. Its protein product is CASSQARGLAGYEQYF.

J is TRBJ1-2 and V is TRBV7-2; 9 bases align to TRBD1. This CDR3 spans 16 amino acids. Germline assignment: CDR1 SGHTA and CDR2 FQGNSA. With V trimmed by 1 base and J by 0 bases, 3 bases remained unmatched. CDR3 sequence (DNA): TGTGCCAGCAGCTTAGGGGGACAGGGTTCTAACTATGGCTACACCTTC. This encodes CASSLGGQGSNYGYTF.

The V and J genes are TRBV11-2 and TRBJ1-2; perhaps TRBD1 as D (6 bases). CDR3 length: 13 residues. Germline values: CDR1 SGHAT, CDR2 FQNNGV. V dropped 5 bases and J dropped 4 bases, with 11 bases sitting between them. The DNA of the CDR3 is TGTGCCAGCAGCCTACTCAGGGGCTATGGCTACACCTTC. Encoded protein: CASSLLRGYGYTF.

The CDR3 region has the DNA TGTGCCAGTAGTTACTATCGACAGGGGGCCAGCAATCAGCCCCAGCATTTT. Protein sequence: CASSYYRQGASNQPQHF. The chain couples TRBV19 to TRBJ1-5; 10 bases agree with TRBD1. CDR3 length: 17 amino acids. Trimming took 5 bases from V and 1 from J; bases not matched to a gene: 8. The germline V gene encodes CDR1 LNHDA and CDR2 SQIVND (reference sequence).

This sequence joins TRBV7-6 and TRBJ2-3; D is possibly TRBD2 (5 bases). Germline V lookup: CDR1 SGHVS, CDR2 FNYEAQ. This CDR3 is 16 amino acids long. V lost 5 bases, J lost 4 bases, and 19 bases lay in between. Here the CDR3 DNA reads TGTGCCAGCAGCCCCCTAGGAGCGGCTGGGGCAGATACGCAGTATTTT. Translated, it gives CASSPLGAAGADTQYF.

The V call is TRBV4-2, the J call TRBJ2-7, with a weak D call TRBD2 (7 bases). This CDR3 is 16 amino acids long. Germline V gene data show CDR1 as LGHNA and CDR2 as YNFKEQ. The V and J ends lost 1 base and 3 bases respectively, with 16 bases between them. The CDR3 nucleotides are TGTGCCAGCAGCCAAGTACTCGCAGGGGAGGGCTACGAGCAGTACTTC. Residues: CASSQVLAGEGYEQYF.

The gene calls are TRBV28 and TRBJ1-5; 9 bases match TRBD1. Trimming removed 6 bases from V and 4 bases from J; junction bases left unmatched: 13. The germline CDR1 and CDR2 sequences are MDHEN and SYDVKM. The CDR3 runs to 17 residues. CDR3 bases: TGTGCCAGCAGGAAAACCTTACAGGGGGCGTCAAATCAGCCCCAGCATTTT. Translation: CASRKTLQGASNQPQHF.

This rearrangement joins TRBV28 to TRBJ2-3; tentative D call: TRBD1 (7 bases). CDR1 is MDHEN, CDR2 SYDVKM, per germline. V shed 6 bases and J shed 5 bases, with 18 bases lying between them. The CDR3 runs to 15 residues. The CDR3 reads CASSPGGGGVDTQYF. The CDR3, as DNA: TGTGCCAGCAGCCCAGGGGGAGGCGGTGTAGATACGCAGTATTTT.

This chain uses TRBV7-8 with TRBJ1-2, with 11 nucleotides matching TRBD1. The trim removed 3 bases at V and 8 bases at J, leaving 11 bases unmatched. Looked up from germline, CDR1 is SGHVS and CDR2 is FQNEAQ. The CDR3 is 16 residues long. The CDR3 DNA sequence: TGTGCCAGCAGCTTCTCCACCGGACAGGGGGCTGAGGGCTACACCTTC. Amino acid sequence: CASSFSTGQGAEGYTF.

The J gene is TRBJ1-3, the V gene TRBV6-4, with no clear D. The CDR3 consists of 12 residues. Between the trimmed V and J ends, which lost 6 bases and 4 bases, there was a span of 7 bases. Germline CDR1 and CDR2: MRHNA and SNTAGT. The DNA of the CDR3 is TGTGCCAGCAGATCGGGGGGAAACACCATATATTTT. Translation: CASRSGGNTIYF.

The CDR3: CASSLTGLGGLSTDTQYF. CDR3 coding DNA: TGTGCCAGCAGTCTTACTGGCTTAGGTGGACTTAGCACAGATACGCAGTATTTT. The rearrangement links TRBV28 to TRBJ2-3, with TRBD2 as a possible D gene (5 bases). This CDR3 comprises 18 residues. Trimming stripped 5 bases from V and 0 bases from J, with 21 bases between. Germline V gene sequence: CDR1 MDHEN, CDR2 SYDVKM.

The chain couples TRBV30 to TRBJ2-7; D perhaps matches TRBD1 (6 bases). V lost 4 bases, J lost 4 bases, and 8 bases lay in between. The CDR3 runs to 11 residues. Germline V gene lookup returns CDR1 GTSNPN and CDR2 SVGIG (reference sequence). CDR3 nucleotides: TGTGCCTGGACAACAGGGTACGAGCAGTACTTC. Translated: CAWTTGYEQYF.

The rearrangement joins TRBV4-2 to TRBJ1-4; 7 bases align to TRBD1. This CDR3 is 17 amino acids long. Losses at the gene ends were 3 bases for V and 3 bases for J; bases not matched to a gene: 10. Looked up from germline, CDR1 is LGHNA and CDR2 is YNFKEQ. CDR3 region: CASSHRGQAESNEKLFF. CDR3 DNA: TGTGCCAGCAGCCACCGCGGACAGGCCGAGTCTAATGAAAAACTGTTTTTT.

For the CDR3, the DNA is TGTGCCCTGATAAGGGGGCTGACTGAAGCTTTCTTT. It specifies CALIRGLTEAFF. The chain links TRBV30 to TRBJ1-1; 7 bases are shared with TRBD1. The J segment lost 5 bases and the V segment lost 8 bases, leaving 8 bases of the junction unmatched. CDR1 is GTSNPN, CDR2 SVGIG, per germline (reference sequence). The CDR3 has 12 residues.

CDR3 in amino acids: CAWGRGEQYF. The CDR3 DNA is TGTGCCTGGGGAAGGGGCGAGCAGTACTTC. V usage is TRBV30 and J usage is TRBJ2-7, with D possibly matching TRBD1 (5 bases). V was trimmed by 5 bases and J by 6 bases, leaving 8 bases between them. The CDR3 covers 10 residues. CDR1 is GTSNPN and CDR2 is SVGIG in the germline V gene (reference sequence). Drawing the rest from reference TRBV30 and TRBJ2-7, the complete variable domain is SQTIHQWPATLVQPVGSPLSLECTVEGTSNPNLYWYRQAAGRGLQLLFYSVGIGQISSEVPQNLSASRPQDRQFILSSKKLLLSDSGFYLCAWGRGEQYFGPGTRLTVT.

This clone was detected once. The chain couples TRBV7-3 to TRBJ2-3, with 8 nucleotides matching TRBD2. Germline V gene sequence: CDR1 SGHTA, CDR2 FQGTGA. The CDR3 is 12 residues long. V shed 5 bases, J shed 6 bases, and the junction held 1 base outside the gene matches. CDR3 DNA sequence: TGTGCCAGCAGCGTAGCGGGGGATACGCAGTATTTT. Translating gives CASSVAGDTQYF.

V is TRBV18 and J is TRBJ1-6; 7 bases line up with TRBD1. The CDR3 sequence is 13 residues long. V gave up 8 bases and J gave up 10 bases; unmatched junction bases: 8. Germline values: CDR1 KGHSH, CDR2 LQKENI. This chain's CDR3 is CASEGARWSPLHF. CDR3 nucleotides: TGTGCCAGCGAGGGGGCCCGTTGGTCACCCCTCCACTTT.

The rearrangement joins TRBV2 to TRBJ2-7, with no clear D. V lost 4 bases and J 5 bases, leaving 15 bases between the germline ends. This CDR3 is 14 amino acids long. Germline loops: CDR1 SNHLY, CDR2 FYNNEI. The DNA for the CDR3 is TGTGCCAGCAGTGTAAGTCAGTTCGATCACGAGCAGTACTTC. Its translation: CASSVSQFDHEQYF.

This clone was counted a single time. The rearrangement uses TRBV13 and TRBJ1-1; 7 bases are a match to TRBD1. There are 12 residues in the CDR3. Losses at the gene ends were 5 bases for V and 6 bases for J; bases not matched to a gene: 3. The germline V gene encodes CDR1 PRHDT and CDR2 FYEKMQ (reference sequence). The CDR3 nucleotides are TGTGCCAGCAGCCTACAGGGGCCTGAAGCTTTCTTT. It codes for CASSLQGPEAFF.

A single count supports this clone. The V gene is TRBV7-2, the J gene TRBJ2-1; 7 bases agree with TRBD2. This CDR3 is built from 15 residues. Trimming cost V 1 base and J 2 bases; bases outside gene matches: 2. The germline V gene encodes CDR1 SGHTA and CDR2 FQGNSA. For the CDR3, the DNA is TGTGCCAGCAGCTTAGGGGAGGGAACCTACAATGAGCAGTTCTTC. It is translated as CASSLGEGTYNEQFF.

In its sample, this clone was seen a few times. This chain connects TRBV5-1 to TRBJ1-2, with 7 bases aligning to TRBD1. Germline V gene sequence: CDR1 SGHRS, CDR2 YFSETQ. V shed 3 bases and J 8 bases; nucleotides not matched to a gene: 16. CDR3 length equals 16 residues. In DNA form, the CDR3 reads TGCGCCAGCAGCTCGGGGACAGAGAACCCCGAATGGGGCTACACCTTC. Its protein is CASSSGTENPEWGYTF.

This CDR3 is CASSLGGPVGNTIYF. CDR3 nucleotides: TGTGCCAGCAGCTTGGGGGGGCCGGTTGGAAACACCATATATTTT. V gene TRBV5-6 combines with J gene TRBJ1-3; a possible D gene is TRBD1 (6 bases). The CDR3 loop spans 15 amino acids. Germline CDR1 reads SGHDT; CDR2 reads YYEEEE. Trimming pared 0 bases from V and 3 bases from J, leaving 10 bases between.

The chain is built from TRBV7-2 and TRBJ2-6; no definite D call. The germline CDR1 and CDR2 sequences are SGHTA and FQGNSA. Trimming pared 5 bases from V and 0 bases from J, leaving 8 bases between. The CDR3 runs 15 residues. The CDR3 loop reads CASSPLGSGANVLTF. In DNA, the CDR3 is TGTGCCAGCAGCCCACTCGGCTCTGGGGCCAACGTCCTGACTTTC.

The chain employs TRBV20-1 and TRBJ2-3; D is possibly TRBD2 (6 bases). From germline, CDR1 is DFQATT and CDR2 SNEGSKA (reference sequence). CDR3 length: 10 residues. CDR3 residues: CSKEGDTQYF. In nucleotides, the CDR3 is TGCAGCAAGGAGGGAGATACGCAGTATTTT.